These T cell receptor beta chains were read from a single sample in a study of blood T cell repertoires in COVID-19. Using immunoSEQ multiplex PCR, the repertoire was profiled, and TCRdb retains in-frame clones only, with some absent. The repertoire includes about 240,000 clones, roughly nine tenths of them detected once, and 6.2% sits in the top ten. Sample: peripheral blood. These TCRs come from a man aged 55 to 70 with acute or convalescent COVID-19. CDR3s include the opening cysteine and the closing phenylalanine or tryptophan. A D gene is named only where the DNA matches it firmly.

>TRBV6-5|TRBJ2-2|TRBD2
CASNTAGGELFF
>TRBV19|TRBJ1-5|NA
CASSSTGYSNQPQHF
>TRBV10-3|TRBJ2-3|TRBD2
CAISEGLADSTDTQYF
>TRBV5-1|TRBJ2-1|TRBD1
CASSLEQGGYNEQFF
>TRBV9|TRBJ1-5|TRBD1
CASSGQGSNQPQHF
>TRBV7-3|TRBJ2-1|NA
CASSLPRGEQFF
>TRBV29-1|TRBJ2-3|TRBD2
CSVDGSLAASTDTQYF
>TRBV27|TRBJ1-6|NA
CASSPRQGLSTGTLHF
>TRBV3-1/TRBV3-2|TRBJ1-1|TRBD1
CASSPFPTGLGTEAFF
>TRBV5-1|TRBJ2-3|TRBD1
CASSLEGQGATDTQYF
>TRBV19|TRBJ1-2|NA
CASSMLSRYGYTF